A selection of T cell receptor beta chains follows, all from one sample in a study of shared clonotypes between healthy human individuals. TCRdb's table, derived via immunoSEQ multiplex PCR, lists solely in-frame clones and lacks some. The sample records roughly 2 million clones, approximately 94% being singletons. The sample was naive CD8+ T cells sorted from blood. The source of these receptors is a man younger than 35 in good health. The CDR3 runs from the conserved cysteine through the conserved F or W. The D gene is left open where the match is weak. Clone size is not always given. Where it is, it says once, few, many or a class for expanded clones.

d_call j_call clone_size v_call cdr3_aa cdr3_nt
NA TRBJ2-1 NA TRBV30 CAGQRLPLNYNEQFF TGTGCCGGACAGAGGCTCCCACTAAACTACAATGAGCAGTTCTTC
NA TRBJ2-2 NA TRBV5-1 CASSLVVENTGELFF TGCGCCAGCAGCTTGGTAGTAGAGAACACCGGGGAGCTGTTTTTT
NA TRBJ2-1 NA TRBV9 CASTPGAGVNEQFF TGTGCCAGCACCCCGGGGGCAGGGGTGAATGAGCAGTTCTTC
NA TRBJ1-1 NA TRBV6-6 CASPRPGGWTEAFF TGTGCCAGCCCCCGGCCCGGAGGGTGGACTGAAGCTTTCTTT
TRBD1 TRBJ1-1 once TRBV30 CASHQNHPGQGRTFEAFF TGTGCCTCCCATCAAAACCACCCGGGACAGGGGAGAACGTTTGAAGCTTTCTTT
NA TRBJ2-1 NA TRBV9 CASSVAAYNEQFF TGTGCCAGCAGCGTAGCAGCGTACAATGAGCAGTTCTTC
NA TRBJ1-5 few TRBV11-2 CASSLGDNQPQHF TGTGCCAGCAGCTTAGGGGACAATCAGCCCCAGCATTTT
NA TRBJ2-7 NA TRBV4-3 CASSQGRGTYEQYF TGCGCCAGCAGCCAAGGAAGGGGAACCTACGAGCAGTACTTC
TRBD2 TRBJ2-2 NA TRBV19 CASRGLAETGELFF TGTGCCAGTAGGGGACTAGCGGAGACCGGGGAGCTGTTTTTT
TRBD2 TRBJ2-7 NA TRBV9 CASSVMASGPYEQYF TGTGCCAGCAGCGTTATGGCTAGCGGTCCCTACGAGCAGTACTTC
NA TRBJ2-7 NA TRBV30 CAWSASSYEQYF TGTGCCTGGAGCGCGTCCTCCTACGAGCAGTACTTC
TRBD2 TRBJ2-3 NA TRBV7-8 CASRFQAGGGTDTQYF TGTGCCAGCAGATTCCAGGCGGGGGGCGGCACAGATACGCAGTATTTT
NA TRBJ2-7 NA TRBV5-1 CAPDATAYEQYF TGCGCCCCGGACGCAACCGCCTACGAGCAGTACTTC
NA TRBJ1-4 NA TRBV4-1 CASRETDPNEKLFF TGCGCCAGCAGAGAGACAGACCCTAATGAAAAACTGTTTTTT
NA TRBJ1-2 once TRBV25-1 CASSEIHADWNYGYTF TGTGCCAGCAGTGAAATCCATGCCGATTGGAACTATGGCTACACCTTC
NA TRBJ2-7 NA TRBV28 CASSLKGAYEQYF TGTGCCAGCAGTTTGAAGGGGGCCTACGAGCAGTACTTC
NA TRBJ2-4 NA TRBV6-1 CASSSPEQTKNIQYF TGTGCCAGCAGTTCCCCTGAACAAACCAAAAACATTCAGTACTTC
TRBD1 TRBJ1-3 NA TRBV2 CAGQVSGNTIYF TGTGCCGGACAGGTTTCTGGAAACACCATATATTTT
NA TRBJ2-1 NA TRBV30 CASSTGYNEQFF TGTGCCTCCTCGACTGGCTACAATGAGCAGTTCTTC
NA TRBJ1-5 NA TRBV6-5 CASSYSSAQPQHF TGTGCCAGCAGTTACTCTTCTGCGCAGCCCCAGCATTTT
NA TRBJ1-2 NA TRBV15 CATSRLDGHPNYGYTF TGTGCCACCAGCAGACTGGACGGACACCCTAACTATGGCTACACCTTC
NA TRBJ2-3 NA TRBV10-3 CAISDKGFSADTQYF TGTGCCATCAGTGACAAAGGGTTCTCCGCAGATACGCAGTATTTT
TRBD2 TRBJ2-7 NA TRBV7-2 CASSNWDYSYEQYF TGTGCCAGCAGCAATTGGGACTACTCCTACGAGCAGTACTTC
NA TRBJ1-1 once TRBV7-8 CASSLEGVGTTEAFF TGTGCCAGCAGCTTGGAGGGAGTAGGGACGACTGAAGCTTTCTTT
TRBD1 TRBJ2-7 NA TRBV4-1 CASSQGLTGASYEQYF TGCGCCAGCAGCCAAGGATTGACAGGGGCATCCTACGAGCAGTACTTC
NA TRBJ2-3 NA TRBV10-3 CAISDNKAARTADTQYF TGTGCCATCAGTGATAATAAGGCGGCCCGGACCGCAGATACGCAGTATTTT
NA TRBJ2-7 NA TRBV5-4 CASSLDGIEYEQYF TGTGCCAGCAGCTTGGATGGTATCGAGTACGAGCAGTACTTC
NA TRBJ1-2 NA TRBV9 CASSVAGEGDYGYTF TGTGCCAGCAGCGTAGCCGGCGAGGGGGACTATGGCTACACCTTC
NA TRBJ1-1 NA TRBV28 CASSFAGDTEAFF TGTGCCAGCAGTTTCGCGGGAGACACTGAAGCTTTCTTT
TRBD2 TRBJ2-5 NA TRBV5-6 CASRRSGGGRETQYF TGTGCCAGCAGACGGTCGGGCGGGGGTAGGGAGACCCAGTACTTC
NA TRBJ1-1 NA TRBV4-1 CASSVTRAITEAFF TGCGCCAGCAGCGTAACCAGGGCCATCACTGAAGCTTTCTTT
NA TRBJ1-1 NA TRBV6-6 CASSYVGGTEAFF TGTGCCAGCAGTTATGTGGGGGGCACTGAAGCTTTCTTT
NA TRBJ1-2 NA TRBV19 CASSIEGVRGGYTF TGTGCCAGTAGTATTGAGGGTGTGAGAGGTGGCTACACCTTC
TRBD1 TRBJ1-2 NA TRBV4-1 CASSHLKTGQDRYTF TGCGCCAGCAGCCACCTAAAGACGGGACAGGATCGCTACACCTTC
NA TRBJ1-6 once TRBV25-1 CASSEPEGVDYNSPLHF TGTGCCAGCAGTGAACCGGAGGGGGTCGACTATAATTCACCCCTCCACTTT
TRBD1 TRBJ2-7 NA TRBV5-5 CASSKTRDRNYEQYF TGTGCCAGCAGCAAAACCCGGGACAGAAACTACGAGCAGTACTTC
NA TRBJ1-5 NA TRBV6-1 CASSRAGNQPQHF TGTGCCAGCAGCAGGGCGGGCAATCAGCCCCAGCATTTT
NA TRBJ2-1 NA TRBV27 CASRDGSSYNEQFF TGTGCCAGCAGGGATGGGAGCTCCTACAATGAGCAGTTCTTC
NA TRBJ1-5 NA TRBV11-2 CASSLATGTQPQHF TGTGCCAGCAGCTTAGCTACAGGGACTCAGCCCCAGCATTTT
NA TRBJ2-7 NA TRBV21-1 CASLDGTSGGAYEQYF TGTGCCAGCCTTGATGGCACTAGCGGGGGAGCCTACGAGCAGTACTTC
NA TRBJ2-7 NA TRBV5-4 CASSSLGLGIYEQYF TGTGCCAGCAGCTCTCTAGGGCTGGGTATATACGAGCAGTACTTC
NA TRBJ1-1 NA TRBV19 CASSILRNTEAFF TGTGCCAGTAGTATCCTCCGAAACACTGAAGCTTTCTTT